This TCR beta chain comes out of a study of graft-versus-host responses after intestinal transplantation. Overall study context: All of the recipients had induction that used anti-thymocyte globulin, then tacrolimus and steroids for around three years.

Comment on this clone: What it recognizes is unknown.

The study, taken as a whole, reports: Some patients had graft-donor T cell macrochimerism, and their allografts showed high graft-versus-host to host-versus-graft clonal ratios. Investigators detected GvH clones in recipient marrow, with some emerging earlier in ileum or blood. Researchers found peak circulating GvH clone levels linked to early post-transplant HvG declines.

Generated by immunoSEQ multiplex PCR, the TCRdb table keeps only in-frame clones and is missing some. The repertoire holds 130,000 to 150,000 clones, with roughly 91% as singletons. The CDR3 runs to 15 residues. With V trimmed by 7 bases and J by 1 base, 4 bases remained unmatched. The germline V gene encodes CDR1 MNHEY and CDR2 SVGAGI. The receptor's source is a human donor who received an intestinal transplant. J is TRBJ1-1 and V is TRBV6-5, with 12 bases aligning to TRBD1. The source material was unstimulated CD4+ T cells sorted from spleen or lymph node cells, sampled before intestinal transplant. The CDR3 DNA is TGTGCCAGCATGGGACAGGGGGCTTCGAACACTGAAGCTTTCTTT. It is translated as CASMGQGASNTEAFF.